This TCR beta chain was identified in a study of CD8 T cells in acute hepatitis C reinfection. Overall study findings and caveats: CDR3 sequences shared with other epitopes were rare. Acute resolver, follow-up resolver and acute chronic samples had similar high diversity. All groups preferentially used TRBV04 and TRBV06, which was not due to overrepresentation in the naive pool.

This table comes from immunoSEQ multiplex PCR, and its TCRdb copy is limited to in-frame clones, with some not included. Of over a thousand clones listed, approximately 51% are singletons. As for time point: acute HCV infection, within 168 days of estimated infection date. The hepatitis C virus-specific receptor repertoire was characterized directly ex vivo, with no prior expansion in culture. Every 3 months, donors from a Montreal cohort of people who inject drugs were followed. Acute primary HCV infection: positive HCV RNA or antibody test after negative test within 24 weeks. The CDR3 loop spans 18 amino acids. Germline CDR1 reads SEHNR; CDR2 reads FQNEAQ (reference sequence). J lost 2 bases, V lost 5 bases, and 11 bases had no gene match.

This sequence originates from a woman between 18 and 29 years old who spontaneously cleared hepatitis C infection. J is TRBJ2-7 and V is TRBV7-9; 14 positions agree with TRBD2. Material: HCV NS3-1073 tetramer-sorted CD8+ T cells from PBMCs, obtained during acute infection. CDR3 bases: TGTGCCAGCAGCGCAACACCGGGGACTAGCGGGAGACCCTACGAGCAGTACTTC. Encoded protein: CASSATPGTSGRPYEQYF.